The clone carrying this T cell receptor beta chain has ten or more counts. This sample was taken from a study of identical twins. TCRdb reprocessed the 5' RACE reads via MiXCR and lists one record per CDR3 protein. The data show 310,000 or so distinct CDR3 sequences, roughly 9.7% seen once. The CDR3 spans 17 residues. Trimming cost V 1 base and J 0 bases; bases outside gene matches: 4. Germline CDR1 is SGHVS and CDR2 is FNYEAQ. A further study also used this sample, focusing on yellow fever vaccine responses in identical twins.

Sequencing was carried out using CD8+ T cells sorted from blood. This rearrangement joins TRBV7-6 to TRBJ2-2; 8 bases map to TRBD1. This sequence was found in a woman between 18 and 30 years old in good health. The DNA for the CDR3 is TGTGCCAGCAGCTTAGTCCCGGGACAGGCGAACACCGGGGAGCTGTTTTTT. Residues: CASSLVPGQANTGELFF.